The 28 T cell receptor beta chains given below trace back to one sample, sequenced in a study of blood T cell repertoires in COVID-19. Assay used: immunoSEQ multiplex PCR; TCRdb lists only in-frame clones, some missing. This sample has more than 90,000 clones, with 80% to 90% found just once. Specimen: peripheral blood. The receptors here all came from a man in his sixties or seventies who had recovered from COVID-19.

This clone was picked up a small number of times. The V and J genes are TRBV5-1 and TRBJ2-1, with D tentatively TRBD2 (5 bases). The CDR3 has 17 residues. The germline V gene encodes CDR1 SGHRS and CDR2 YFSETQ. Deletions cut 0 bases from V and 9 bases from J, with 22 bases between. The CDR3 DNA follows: TGCGCCAGCAGCTTGGCCTCGTGGACTGGCGGAACGGGTGAGCAGTTCTTC. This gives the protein CASSLASWTGGTGEQFF.

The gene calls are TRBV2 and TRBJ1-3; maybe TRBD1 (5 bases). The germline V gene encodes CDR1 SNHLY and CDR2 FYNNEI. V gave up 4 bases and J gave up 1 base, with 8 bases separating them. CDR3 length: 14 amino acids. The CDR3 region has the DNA TGTGCCAGCAGTGGCCGACAGTCTGGAAACACCATATATTTT. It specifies CASSGRQSGNTIYF. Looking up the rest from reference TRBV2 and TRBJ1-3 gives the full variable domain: EPEVTQTPSHQVTQMGQEVILRCVPISNHLYFYWYRQILGQKVEFLVSFYNNEISEKSEIFDDQFSVERPDGSNFTLKIRSTKLEDSAMYFCASSGRQSGNTIYFGEGSWLTVV.

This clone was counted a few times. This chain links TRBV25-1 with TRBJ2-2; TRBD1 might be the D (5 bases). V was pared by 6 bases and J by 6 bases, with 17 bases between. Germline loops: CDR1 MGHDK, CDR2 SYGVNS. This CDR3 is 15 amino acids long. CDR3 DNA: TGTGCCAGCAGCTCGGCCTGGGCAGGGTCCGGGGAGCTGTTTTTT. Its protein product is CASSSAWAGSGELFF.

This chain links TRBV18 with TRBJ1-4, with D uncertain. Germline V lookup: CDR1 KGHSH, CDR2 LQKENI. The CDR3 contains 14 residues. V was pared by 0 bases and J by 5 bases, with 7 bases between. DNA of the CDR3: TGTGCCAGCTCACCACCGTCGGGAAATGAAAAACTGTTTTTT. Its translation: CASSPPSGNEKLFF.

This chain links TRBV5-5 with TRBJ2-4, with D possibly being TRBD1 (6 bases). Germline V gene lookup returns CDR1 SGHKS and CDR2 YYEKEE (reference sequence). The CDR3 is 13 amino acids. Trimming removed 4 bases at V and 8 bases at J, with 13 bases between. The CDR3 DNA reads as TGTGCCAGCAGCCTCAGGGGTGCGGACATTCAGTACTTC. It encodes CASSLRGADIQYF. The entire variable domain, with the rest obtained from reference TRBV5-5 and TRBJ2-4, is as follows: DAGVTQSPTHLIKTRGQQVTLRCSPISGHKSVSWYQQVLGQGPQFIFQYYEKEERGRGNFPDRFSARQFPNYSSELNVNALLLGDSALYLCASSLRGADIQYFGAGTRLSVL.

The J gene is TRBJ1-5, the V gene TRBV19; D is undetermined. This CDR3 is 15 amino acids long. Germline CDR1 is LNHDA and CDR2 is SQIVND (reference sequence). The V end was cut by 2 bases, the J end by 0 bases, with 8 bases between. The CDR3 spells CASSIQILSNQPQHF. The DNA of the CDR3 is TGTGCCAGTAGTATACAGATCCTTAGCAATCAGCCCCAGCATTTT.

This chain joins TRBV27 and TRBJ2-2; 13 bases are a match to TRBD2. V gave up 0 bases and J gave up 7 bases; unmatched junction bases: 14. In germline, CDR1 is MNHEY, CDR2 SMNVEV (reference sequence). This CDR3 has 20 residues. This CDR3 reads CASSLSELWTSGRKSGELFF. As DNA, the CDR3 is TGTGCCAGCAGTTTATCCGAACTGTGGACTAGCGGGAGAAAGAGCGGGGAGCTGTTTTTT.

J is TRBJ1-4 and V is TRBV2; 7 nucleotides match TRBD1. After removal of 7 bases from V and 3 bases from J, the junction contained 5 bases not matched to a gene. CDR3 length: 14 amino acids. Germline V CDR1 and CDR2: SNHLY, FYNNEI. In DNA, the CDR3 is TGTGCCAGCATCCCGGGACAGTCTAATGAAAAACTGTTTTTT. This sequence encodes CASIPGQSNEKLFF. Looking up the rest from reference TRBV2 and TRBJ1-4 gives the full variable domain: EPEVTQTPSHQVTQMGQEVILRCVPISNHLYFYWYRQILGQKVEFLVSFYNNEISEKSEIFDDQFSVERPDGSNFTLKIRSTKLEDSAMYFCASIPGQSNEKLFFGSGTQLSVL.

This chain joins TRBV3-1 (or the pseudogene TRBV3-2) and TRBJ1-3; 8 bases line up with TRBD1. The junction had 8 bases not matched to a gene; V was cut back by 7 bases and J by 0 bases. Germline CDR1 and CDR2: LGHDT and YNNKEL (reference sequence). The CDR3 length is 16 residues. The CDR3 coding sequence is TGTGCCAGCACCGGACAGGGATGGAGCTCTGGAAACACCATATATTTT. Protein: CASTGQGWSSGNTIYF.

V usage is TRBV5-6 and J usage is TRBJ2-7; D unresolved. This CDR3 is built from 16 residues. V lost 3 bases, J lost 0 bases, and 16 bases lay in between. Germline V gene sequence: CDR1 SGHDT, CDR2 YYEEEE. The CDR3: CASSSQFDFISYEQYF. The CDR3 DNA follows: TGTGCCAGCAGCTCCCAGTTCGATTTTATCTCCTACGAGCAGTACTTC.

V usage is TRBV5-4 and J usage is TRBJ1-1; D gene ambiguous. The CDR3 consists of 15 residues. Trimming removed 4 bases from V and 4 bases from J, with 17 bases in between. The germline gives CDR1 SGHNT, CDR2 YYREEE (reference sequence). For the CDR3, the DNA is TGTGCCAGCAGCCCGTCCCCATCGGCGGGCACTGAAGCTTTCTTT. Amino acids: CASSPSPSAGTEAFF.

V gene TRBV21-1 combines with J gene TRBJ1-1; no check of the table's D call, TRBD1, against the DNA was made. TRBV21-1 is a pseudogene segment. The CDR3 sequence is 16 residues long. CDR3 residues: CASSPPRWAGNTEAFF. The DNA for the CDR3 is TGTGCCAGCAGCCCCCCCCGCTGGGCTGGGAACACTGAAGCTTTCTTT.

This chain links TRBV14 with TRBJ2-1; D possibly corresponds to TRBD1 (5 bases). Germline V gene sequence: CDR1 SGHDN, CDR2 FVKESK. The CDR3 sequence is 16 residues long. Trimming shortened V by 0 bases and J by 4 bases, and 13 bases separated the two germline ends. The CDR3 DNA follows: TGTGCCAGCAGCCAAGATTTTAACAGGCAGTACAATGAGCAGTTCTTC. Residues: CASSQDFNRQYNEQFF.

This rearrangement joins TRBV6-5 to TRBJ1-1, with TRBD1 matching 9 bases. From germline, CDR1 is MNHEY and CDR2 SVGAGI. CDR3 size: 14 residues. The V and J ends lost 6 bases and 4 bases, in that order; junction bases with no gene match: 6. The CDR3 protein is CASRPTGGSTEAFF. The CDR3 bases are TGTGCCAGCAGGCCCACAGGGGGCTCCACTGAAGCTTTCTTT.

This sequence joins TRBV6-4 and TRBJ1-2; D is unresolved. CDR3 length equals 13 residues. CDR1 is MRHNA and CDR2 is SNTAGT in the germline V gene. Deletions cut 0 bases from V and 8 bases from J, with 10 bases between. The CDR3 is CASSDSGVRGYTF. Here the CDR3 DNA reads TGTGCCAGCAGTGACTCCGGGGTGCGAGGCTACACCTTC.

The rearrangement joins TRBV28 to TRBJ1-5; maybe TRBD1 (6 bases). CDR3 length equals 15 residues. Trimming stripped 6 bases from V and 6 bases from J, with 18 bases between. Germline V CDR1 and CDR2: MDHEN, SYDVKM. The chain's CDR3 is CASRAQGKGPQPQHF. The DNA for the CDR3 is TGTGCCAGCAGGGCCCAGGGGAAAGGTCCTCAGCCCCAGCATTTT.

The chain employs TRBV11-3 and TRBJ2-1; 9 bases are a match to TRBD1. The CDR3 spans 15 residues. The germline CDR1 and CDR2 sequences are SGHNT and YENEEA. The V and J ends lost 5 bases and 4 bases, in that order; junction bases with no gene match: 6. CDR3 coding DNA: TGTGCCAGCAGCCCCGGACAGGGGACATACAATGAGCAGTTCTTC. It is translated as CASSPGQGTYNEQFF.

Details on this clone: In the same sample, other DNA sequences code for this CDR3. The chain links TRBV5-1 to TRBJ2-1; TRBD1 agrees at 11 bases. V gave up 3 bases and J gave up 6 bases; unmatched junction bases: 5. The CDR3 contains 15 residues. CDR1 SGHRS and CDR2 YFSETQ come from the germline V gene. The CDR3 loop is CASSSGQGVSNEQFF. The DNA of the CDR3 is TGCGCCAGCAGCTCGGGACAGGGGGTCTCCAATGAGCAGTTCTTC.

CDR3 loop: CASSRGTSGGSQETQYF. The CDR3 DNA follows: TGTGCCAGCAGCCGGGGGACTAGCGGGGGGTCACAAGAGACCCAGTACTTC. This chain joins TRBV4-2 and TRBJ2-5; 15 bases map to TRBD2. J was trimmed by 2 bases and V by 4 bases; bases with no gene match: 5. This CDR3 spans 17 amino acids. CDR1 is LGHNA and CDR2 is YNFKEQ in the germline V gene.

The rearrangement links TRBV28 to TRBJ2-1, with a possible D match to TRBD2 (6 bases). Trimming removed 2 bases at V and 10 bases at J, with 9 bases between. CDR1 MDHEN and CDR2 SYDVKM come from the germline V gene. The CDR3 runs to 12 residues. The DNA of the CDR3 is TGTGCCAGCAGTTTAGGAGGGGCCGAGCAGTTCTTC. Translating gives CASSLGGAEQFF.

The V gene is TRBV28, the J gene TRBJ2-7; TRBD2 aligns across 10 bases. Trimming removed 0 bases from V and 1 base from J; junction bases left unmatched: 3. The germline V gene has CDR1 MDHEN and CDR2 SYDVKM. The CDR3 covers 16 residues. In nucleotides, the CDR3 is TGTGCCAGCAGTTTATGGGGACTAGCGAGGTCCTACGAGCAGTACTTC. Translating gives CASSLWGLARSYEQYF.

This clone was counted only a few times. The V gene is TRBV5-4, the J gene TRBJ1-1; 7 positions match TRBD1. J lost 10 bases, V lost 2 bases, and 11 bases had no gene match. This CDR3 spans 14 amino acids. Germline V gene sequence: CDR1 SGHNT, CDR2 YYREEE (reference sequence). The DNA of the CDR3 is TGTGCCAGCAGCTTAAGAGGGGGCGAAATAGGAGCTTTCTTT. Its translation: CASSLRGGEIGAFF. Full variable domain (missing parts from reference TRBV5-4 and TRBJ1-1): ETGVTQSPTHLIKTRGQQVTLRCSSQSGHNTVSWYQQALGQGPQFIFQYYREEENGRGNFPPRFSGLQFPNYSSELNVNALELDDSALYLCASSLRGGEIGAFFGQGTRLTVV.

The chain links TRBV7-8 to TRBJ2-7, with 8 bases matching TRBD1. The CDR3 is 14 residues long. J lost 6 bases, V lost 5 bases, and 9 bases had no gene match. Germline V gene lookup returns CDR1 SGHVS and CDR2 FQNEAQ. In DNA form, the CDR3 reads TGTGCCAGCAGCCCAGGGGGCGACAGGGTCGAGCAGTACTTC. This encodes CASSPGGDRVEQYF.

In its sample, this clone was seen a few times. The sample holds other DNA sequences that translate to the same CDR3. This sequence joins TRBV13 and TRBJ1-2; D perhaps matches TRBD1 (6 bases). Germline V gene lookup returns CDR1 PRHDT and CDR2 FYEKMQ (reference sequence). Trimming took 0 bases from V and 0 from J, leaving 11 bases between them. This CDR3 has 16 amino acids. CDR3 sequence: CASSLGTRTANYGYTF. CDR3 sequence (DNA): TGTGCCAGCAGCTTAGGTACGCGGACAGCTAACTATGGCTACACCTTC.

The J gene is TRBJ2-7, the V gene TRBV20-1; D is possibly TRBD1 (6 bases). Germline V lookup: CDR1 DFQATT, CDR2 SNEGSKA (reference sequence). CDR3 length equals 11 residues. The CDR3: CGQGTSYEQYF. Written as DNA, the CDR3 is TGCGGTCAGGGGACCTCCTACGAGCAGTACTTC.

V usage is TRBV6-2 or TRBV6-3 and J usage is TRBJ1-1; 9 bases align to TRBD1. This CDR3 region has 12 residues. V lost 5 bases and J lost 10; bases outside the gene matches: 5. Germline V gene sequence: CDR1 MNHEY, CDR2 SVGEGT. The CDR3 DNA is TGTGCCAGCAGTCTGGGACAGGGAATAGCTTTCTTT. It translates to CASSLGQGIAFF.

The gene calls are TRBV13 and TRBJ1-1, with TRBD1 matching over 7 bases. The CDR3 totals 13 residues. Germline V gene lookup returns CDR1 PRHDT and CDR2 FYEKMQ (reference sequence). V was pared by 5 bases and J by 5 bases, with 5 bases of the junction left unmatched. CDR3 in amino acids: CASSATGITEAFF. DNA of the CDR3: TGTGCCAGCAGCGCGACAGGGATTACTGAAGCTTTCTTT.

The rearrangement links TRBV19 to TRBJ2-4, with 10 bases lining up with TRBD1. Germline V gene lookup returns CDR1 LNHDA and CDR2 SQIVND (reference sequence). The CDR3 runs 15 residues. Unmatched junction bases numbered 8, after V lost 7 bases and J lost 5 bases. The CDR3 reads CASMDRGGTQNIQYF. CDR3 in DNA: TGTGCCAGTATGGACAGGGGGGGAACCCAAAACATTCAGTACTTC.